The 3 T cell receptor beta chains reported below all come from one sample, sequenced in a study of CD8 T cells in Susac syndrome. Reverse transcription of roughly 0.45 to 1 ug RNA was performed with random hexamers. From the immunoSEQ multiplex PCR reads, TCRdb called clonotypes with MiXCR, one entry per CDR3 protein. This table has 69,000 or so distinct CDR3 sequences, 94% appearing once. The sequencing sample was made of CD8+ T cells from PBMCs. The receptor source for this set is a human donor with multiple sclerosis.

This chain links TRBV24-1 with TRBJ2-5; 7 bases agree with TRBD2. The CDR3 sequence is 13 residues long. With V trimmed by 9 bases and J by 2 bases, 5 bases remained unmatched. Germline loops: CDR1 KGHDR, CDR2 SFDVKD. The CDR3 sequence: CATRLGGQETQYF. Written as DNA, the CDR3 is TGTGCCACCCGTCTGGGGGGGCAAGAGACCCAGTACTTC.

V and J are TRBV27 and TRBJ2-5, with D uncertain. CDR1 is MNHEY and CDR2 is SMNVEV in the germline V gene (reference sequence). The V and J ends lost 5 bases and 0 bases respectively, with 7 bases between them. The CDR3 is 13 amino acids. The CDR3 spells CASSLQYQETQYF. For the CDR3, the DNA is TGTGCCAGCAGTCTCCAGTACCAAGAGACCCAGTACTTC.

The chain has TRBV6-5 and TRBJ1-4; D possibly corresponds to TRBD1 (6 bases). The CDR3 spans 15 residues. The germline CDR1 and CDR2 sequences are MNHEY and SVGAGI. V lost 2 bases to trimming and J lost 1 base, with 8 bases between them. This chain's CDR3 is CASSYNRVTNEKLFF. The CDR3 DNA follows: TGTGCCAGCAGTTACAACAGGGTAACTAATGAAAAACTGTTTTTT.